A selection of T cell receptor beta chains follows, all from one sample in a study of blood T cell repertoires in COVID-19. Repertoires were generated with immunoSEQ multiplex PCR, while TCRdb's copy carries only in-frame clones and drops some. The data hold about 110,000 clones, with 84% observed a single time. Material: peripheral blood. The receptors derive from a woman of 80 years or more with active or convalescent COVID-19. Each CDR3 is given with its conserved first and last residue. Fields, in order: CDR3 length, D gene, V gene, CDR3 protein. D genes are given only for firm matches.

cdr3_length: 15
d_call: TRBD1
v_call: TRBV7-9
cdr3_aa: CASSTPAEGATEAFF

cdr3_length: 11
d_call: -
v_call: TRBV20-1
cdr3_aa: CSARRNNEQFF

cdr3_length: 13
d_call: TRBD2
v_call: TRBV5-6
cdr3_aa: CASSLVAGSEQYF

cdr3_length: 15
d_call: TRBD2
v_call: TRBV19
cdr3_aa: CASKDGSGNSYEQYF

cdr3_length: 16
d_call: TRBD1
v_call: TRBV10-3
cdr3_aa: CAISEGTGGSGNTIYF

cdr3_length: 16
d_call: TRBD2
v_call: TRBV3-1/TRBV3-2
cdr3_aa: CASSPDLSGRAYEQYF

cdr3_length: 15
d_call: -
v_call: TRBV5-4
cdr3_aa: CASSRDTSMNTEAFF

cdr3_length: 14
d_call: -
v_call: TRBV7-3
cdr3_aa: CASSLGVLTSEQFF

cdr3_length: 16
d_call: -
v_call: TRBV5-1
cdr3_aa: CASSLGWRQGFNEQFF

cdr3_length: 12
d_call: -
v_call: TRBV28
cdr3_aa: CASSRANYGYTF

cdr3_length: 17
d_call: TRBD1
v_call: TRBV9
cdr3_aa: CASAPRTGGTSNYGYTF

cdr3_length: 18
d_call: TRBD2
v_call: TRBV10-3
cdr3_aa: CAISAEGTSSGVYNEQFF

cdr3_length: 14
d_call: TRBD1
v_call: TRBV24-1
cdr3_aa: CATGPGTANYGYTF

cdr3_length: 14
d_call: TRBD1
v_call: TRBV28
cdr3_aa: CASSFRDRGQPQHF

cdr3_length: 14
d_call: -
v_call: TRBV9
cdr3_aa: CASSARDSQETQYF

cdr3_length: 15
d_call: TRBD1
v_call: TRBV10-3
cdr3_aa: CAISDSRGKNTEAFF

cdr3_length: 16
d_call: TRBD2
v_call: TRBV9
cdr3_aa: CASSVGGRVAKNIQYF

cdr3_length: 12
d_call: -
v_call: TRBV9
cdr3_aa: CASSKRRRGQYF

cdr3_length: 18
d_call: TRBD1
v_call: TRBV24-1
cdr3_aa: CATSVESGDRRYTGELFF

cdr3_length: 13
d_call: TRBD2
v_call: TRBV7-7
cdr3_aa: CASSPVAGQGQFF

cdr3_length: 15
d_call: TRBD1
v_call: TRBV30
cdr3_aa: CAWSYPATGTYGYTF

cdr3_length: 16
d_call: TRBD1
v_call: TRBV7-9
cdr3_aa: CASSLSRGPNTGELFF

cdr3_length: 17
d_call: TRBD2
v_call: TRBV3-1/TRBV3-2
cdr3_aa: CASSPPPGLVNTGELFF

cdr3_length: 15
d_call: TRBD1
v_call: TRBV28
cdr3_aa: CASSFPGGPYNEQFF

cdr3_length: 15
d_call: TRBD1
v_call: TRBV28
cdr3_aa: CASRTGTGGVYEQYF

cdr3_length: 15
d_call: TRBD1
v_call: TRBV19
cdr3_aa: CASTGTGGVWDTQYF

cdr3_length: 15
d_call: TRBD1
v_call: TRBV10-1
cdr3_aa: CASREGQGARDTQYF

cdr3_length: 16
d_call: -
v_call: TRBV28
cdr3_aa: CASSPSGAGVSNEQFF

cdr3_length: 18
d_call: TRBD2
v_call: TRBV18
cdr3_aa: CASSPPPSGAINSYEQYF

cdr3_length: 15
d_call: TRBD2
v_call: TRBV11-2
cdr3_aa: CASSLVWGRAYEQYF

cdr3_length: 16
d_call: -
v_call: TRBV19
cdr3_aa: CASASSDHQAKNIQYF

cdr3_length: 15
d_call: TRBD1
v_call: TRBV7-9
cdr3_aa: CASRAGTGSRNTQYF

cdr3_length: 16
d_call: TRBD2
v_call: TRBV4-1
cdr3_aa: CASSRGLAGTTGELFF

cdr3_length: 16
d_call: -
v_call: TRBV18
cdr3_aa: CASSQQGFENTGELFF

cdr3_length: 14
d_call: TRBD1
v_call: TRBV11-2
cdr3_aa: CASSPGTGSLGYTF

cdr3_length: 15
d_call: -
v_call: TRBV11-2
cdr3_aa: CASSFWRIGTDTQYF

cdr3_length: 13
d_call: -
v_call: TRBV10-1
cdr3_aa: CASRRQGSHEQYF

cdr3_length: 14
d_call: -
v_call: TRBV19
cdr3_aa: CASSIQGLYYGYTF

cdr3_length: 13
d_call: -
v_call: TRBV6-4
cdr3_aa: CASSAGQNYGYTF

cdr3_length: 19
d_call: -
v_call: TRBV19
cdr3_aa: CASSISPRSGWGLNTEAFF

cdr3_length: 15
d_call: -
v_call: TRBV24-1
cdr3_aa: CATSDRGSWADTQYF

cdr3_length: 15
d_call: -
v_call: TRBV3-1/TRBV3-2
cdr3_aa: CASSLQGVGNNEQFF

cdr3_length: 16
d_call: TRBD1
v_call: TRBV11-1
cdr3_aa: CASTRRQGFYQETQYF

cdr3_length: 14
d_call: TRBD1
v_call: TRBV27
cdr3_aa: CASSSDRGTDTQYF

cdr3_length: 16
d_call: TRBD1
v_call: TRBV5-1
cdr3_aa: CASTLGTGEAGNTIYF

cdr3_length: 15
d_call: TRBD2
v_call: TRBV14
cdr3_aa: CASSQIAGPTDTQYF

cdr3_length: 19
d_call: -
v_call: TRBV21-1
cdr3_aa: CASSKAQPETGEASYEQYF